The sequence of this T cell receptor beta chain was determined in a study of T cell repertoires in cytomegalovirus infection. The overall study: CMV infection and matching HLA type were both indicated by public TCR beta signatures.

In this sample, this clonotype turned up many times. What it binds is not known. Notes on the study in general: HLA-C-restricted CMV-specific TCR beta clonotypes prevailed in the ex vivo response.

Deletions cut 10 bases from V and 0 bases from J, with 12 bases between. The CDR3 spans 13 residues. CDR1 is ENHRY and CDR2 is SYGVKD in the germline V gene. From the reads, TCRdb called clonotypes with MiXCR, one entry per CDR3 protein. The repertoire holds hundreds of thousands of distinct CDR3 sequences, with approximately 10% as singletons. The chain carries TRBV10-3 and TRBJ1-2; a weak D match, TRBD1 (5 bases). Sequenced input: PBMCs. The sequence derives from a human donor in good health (CMV status not recorded). Some clones in this sample may be carry-over from other donors' samples. The CDR3 region has the DNA TGTGCCACCGGGGCCGATCCTAACTATGGCTACACCTTC. Its translation: CATGADPNYGYTF.